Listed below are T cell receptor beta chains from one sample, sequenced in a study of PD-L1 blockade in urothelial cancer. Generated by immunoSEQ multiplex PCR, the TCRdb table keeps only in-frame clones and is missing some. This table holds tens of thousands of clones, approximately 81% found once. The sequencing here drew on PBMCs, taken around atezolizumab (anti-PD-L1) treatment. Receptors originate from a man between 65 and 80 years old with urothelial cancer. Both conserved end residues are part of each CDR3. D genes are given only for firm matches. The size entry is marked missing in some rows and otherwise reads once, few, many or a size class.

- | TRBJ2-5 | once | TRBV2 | TGTGCCAGCAGTGCTCAAGAGACCCAGTACTTC | CASSAQETQYF
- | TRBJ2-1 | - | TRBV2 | TGTGCCAGCATCCTAGACCAGCGATCCGATGAGCAGTTCTTC | CASILDQRSDEQFF
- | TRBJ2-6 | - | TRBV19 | TGTGCCAGTAGTACCGCTGGCCTCGGGTCTGGGGCCAACGTCCTGACTTTC | CASSTAGLGSGANVLTF
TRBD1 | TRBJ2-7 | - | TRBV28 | TGTGCCAGCAGTTACACAGGGGGCGAATCCTACGAGCAGTACTTC | CASSYTGGESYEQYF
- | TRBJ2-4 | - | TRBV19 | TGTGCCATCGAAGACAGGGCCAAAAACATTCAGTACTTC | CAIEDRAKNIQYF
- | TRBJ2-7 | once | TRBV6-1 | TGTGCCAGCAGTGCGTCCTACGAGCAGTACTTC | CASSASYEQYF
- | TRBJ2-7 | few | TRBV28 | TGTGCCAGCAGTCCGCCCTCTCTGCAGGGTGTATCCTACGAGCAGTACTTC | CASSPPSLQGVSYEQYF
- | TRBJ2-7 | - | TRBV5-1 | TGCGCCAGCAGCTTTGGGGGGGACAACGAGCAGTACTTC | CASSFGGDNEQYF
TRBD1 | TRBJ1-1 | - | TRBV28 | TGTGCCAGCAGGGACAGGGGTACAGCTTTCTTT | CASRDRGTAFF
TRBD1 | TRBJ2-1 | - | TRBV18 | TGTGCCAGCTCACCAGTTTTGGGACAGGGGGCTTCGGATGAGCAGTTCTTC | CASSPVLGQGASDEQFF
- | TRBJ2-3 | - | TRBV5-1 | TGCGCCAGCAGTTACGGGTCAGAACCCACAGATACGCAGTATTTT | CASSYGSEPTDTQYF
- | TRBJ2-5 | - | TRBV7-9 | TGTGCCAGCAGCTTATCCACAGGGACTTGGGGGGGGACCCAGTACTTC | CASSLSTGTWGGTQYF
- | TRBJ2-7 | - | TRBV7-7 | TGTGCTAGCAGCTTACTATCGGGTTCGCTGTACGAGCAGTACTTC | CASSLLSGSLYEQYF
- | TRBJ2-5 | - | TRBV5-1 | TGCGCCAGCAGCTTGGGTACGGGAGAGGGAGAGACCCAGTACTTC | CASSLGTGEGETQYF
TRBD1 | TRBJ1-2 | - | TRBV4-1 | TGCGCCAGCAGCCAATTGGGACAGGGGGCGAATGGCTACACCTTC | CASSQLGQGANGYTF
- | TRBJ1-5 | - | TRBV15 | TGTGCCACCAGCGTAGGACATAGCGGTCAGCCCCAGCATTTT | CATSVGHSGQPQHF
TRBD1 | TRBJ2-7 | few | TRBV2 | TGTGCCAGCAGAGCAGGGGGATCCCCCTACGAGCAGTACTTC | CASRAGGSPYEQYF
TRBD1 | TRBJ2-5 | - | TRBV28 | TGTGCCAGCAGTACGTGGACAGGGGTAAACCAAGAGACCCAGTACTTC | CASSTWTGVNQETQYF
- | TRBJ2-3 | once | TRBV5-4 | TGTGCCAGCAGCTTAAGATCCCGGGGCACAGATACGCAGTATTTT | CASSLRSRGTDTQYF
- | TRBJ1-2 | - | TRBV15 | TGTGCCACCAGCAGGGGGGCGTCGGGGTACACCTTC | CATSRGASGYTF
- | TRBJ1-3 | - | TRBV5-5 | TGTGCCAGCAGCTTCGACTGGGGCAAAGACACCATATATTTT | CASSFDWGKDTIYF
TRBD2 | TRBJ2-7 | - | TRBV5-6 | TGTGCCAGCAGCAATCCTAGCGGGAGGGTGGGCGAGCAGTACTTC | CASSNPSGRVGEQYF
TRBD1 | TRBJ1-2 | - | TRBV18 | TGTGCCAGCTCAGACCAGGGGGTCTATGGCTACACCTTC | CASSDQGVYGYTF
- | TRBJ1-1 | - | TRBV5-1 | TGCGCCAGCAGCTTGGCCCTTAACACTGAAGCTTTCTTT | CASSLALNTEAFF
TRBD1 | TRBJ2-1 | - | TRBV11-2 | TGTGCCAGCAGCTTATCCAGGGGGCCCTACAATGAGCAGTTCTTC | CASSLSRGPYNEQFF
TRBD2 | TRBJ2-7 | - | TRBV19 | TGTGCCAGTAGTATCCTAGCGGAATTCTCCTACGAGCAGTACTTC | CASSILAEFSYEQYF
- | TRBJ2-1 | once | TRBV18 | TGTGCCAGCTCACCACAACAGGGAAAGGGCAATGAGCAGTTCTTC | CASSPQQGKGNEQFF
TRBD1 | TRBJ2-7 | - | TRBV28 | TGTGCCAGCAGTCCTGGACAGGCCCACGAGCAGTACTTC | CASSPGQAHEQYF
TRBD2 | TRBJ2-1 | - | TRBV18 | TGTGCCAGCTCACAAGGACTAGCGGCCGGATCCTACAATGAGCAGTTCTTC | CASSQGLAAGSYNEQFF
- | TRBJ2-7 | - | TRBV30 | TGTGCCTGGAGTGCCAGGGAAACCTACGAGCAGTACTTC | CAWSARETYEQYF
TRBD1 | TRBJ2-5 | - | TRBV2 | TGTGCCAGCCGACAGGGCGGATCAGAGACCCAGTACTTC | CASRQGGSETQYF
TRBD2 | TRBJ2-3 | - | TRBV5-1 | TGCGCCAGCAGCTTGGCGGGGCCTAGCGGTACAGATACGCAGTATTTT | CASSLAGPSGTDTQYF
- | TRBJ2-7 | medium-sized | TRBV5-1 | TGCGCCAGCAGCTTGGGGGGAGAGGCCTACGAGCAGTACTTC | CASSLGGEAYEQYF
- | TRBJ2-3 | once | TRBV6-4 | TGTGCCAGCAGTGACTCAGAGGGCGTCACGCAGTATTTT | CASSDSEGVTQYF
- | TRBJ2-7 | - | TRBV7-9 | TGTGCCAGCAGCCCCACTAGCAACCCCTACGAGCAGTACTTC | CASSPTSNPYEQYF
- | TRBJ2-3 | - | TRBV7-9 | TGTGCCAGCAGCTTATCGGGGGAGGATACGCAGTATTTT | CASSLSGEDTQYF
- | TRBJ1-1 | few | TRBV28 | TGTGCCAGCAGAACGGCAGGGGTTGAAGCTTTCTTT | CASRTAGVEAFF
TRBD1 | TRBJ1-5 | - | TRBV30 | TGTGCCTGGAGCGGACAGGGAAATCAGCCCCAGCATTTT | CAWSGQGNQPQHF
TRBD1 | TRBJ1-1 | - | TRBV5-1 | TGCGCCAGCACCGGGACAGGGAGAAAGAACACTGAAGCTTTCTTT | CASTGTGRKNTEAFF
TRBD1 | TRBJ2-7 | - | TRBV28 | TGTGCCAGCAGGACCGACAGGGCCAGCGGTCCCAAAAAGCAGTACTTC | CASRTDRASGPKKQYF
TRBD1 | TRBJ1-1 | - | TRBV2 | TGTGCCAGCACGCGTAGACAGGGGCAGAACACTGAAGCTTTCTTT | CASTRRQGQNTEAFF
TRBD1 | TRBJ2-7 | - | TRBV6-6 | TGTGCCAGCAGTTACTCGACAGGGGGGGAGCAGTACTTC | CASSYSTGGEQYF
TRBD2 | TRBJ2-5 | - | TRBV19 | TGTGCCAGTAGCCCTATGCAGGGAGGGGAGACCCAGTACTTC | CASSPMQGGETQYF
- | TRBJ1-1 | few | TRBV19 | TGTGCCAGTAGTCCCCAGGTTACAAGGCACACTGAAGCTTTCTTT | CASSPQVTRHTEAFF
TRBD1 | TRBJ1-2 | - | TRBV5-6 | TGTGCCAGCAGCATAAGGGACAGTGTTGGAGTGGTGGCAGCCCGCTACACCTTC | CASSIRDSVGVVAARYTF
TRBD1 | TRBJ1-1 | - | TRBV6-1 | TGTGCCAGCATTAAACAGGGGGCGAACACTGAAGCTTTCTTT | CASIKQGANTEAFF
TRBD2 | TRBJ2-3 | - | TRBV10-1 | TGCGCCAGCAGTAGGCTACGGGAGGGGGGCACAGATACGCAGTATTTT | CASSRLREGGTDTQYF
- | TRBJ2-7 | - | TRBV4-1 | TGCGCCAGCAGCCAATACCCAAAAGGGGCTACCTACGAGCAGTACTTC | CASSQYPKGATYEQYF